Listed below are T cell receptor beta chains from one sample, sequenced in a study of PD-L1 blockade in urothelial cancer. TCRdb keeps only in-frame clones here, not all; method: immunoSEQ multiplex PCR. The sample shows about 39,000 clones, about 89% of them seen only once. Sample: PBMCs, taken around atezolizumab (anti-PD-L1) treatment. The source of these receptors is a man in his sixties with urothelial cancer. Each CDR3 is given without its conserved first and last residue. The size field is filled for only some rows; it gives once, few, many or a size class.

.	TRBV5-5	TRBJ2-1	ASSLAGASYNEQF
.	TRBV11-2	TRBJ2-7	ASSLAPGSPYEQY
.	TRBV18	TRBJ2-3	ASSPRAEDTQY
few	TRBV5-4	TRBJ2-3	ASSSDRASTDTQY
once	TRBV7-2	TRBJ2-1	ASSLDPSGDRF
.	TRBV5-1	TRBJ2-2	ASSLVQTHTGELF
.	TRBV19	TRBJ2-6	ASSMGAGANVLT
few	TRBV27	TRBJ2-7	ASSPFRGNPYEQY
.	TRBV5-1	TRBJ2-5	ASSGGLARAGETQY
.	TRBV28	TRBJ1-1	ASSSGAEAF
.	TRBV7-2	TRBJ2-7	ASSLGEYEQY
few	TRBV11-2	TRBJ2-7	ASSFGAGLYEQY
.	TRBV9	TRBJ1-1	ASSAFLQGARGTEAF
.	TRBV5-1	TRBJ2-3	ASSHGTSGSFGTDTQY
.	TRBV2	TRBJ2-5	ASRAEETQY
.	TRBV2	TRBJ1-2	ASSESDVVTGGSDYGYT
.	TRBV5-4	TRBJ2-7	ASSPPAAGFLSEQY
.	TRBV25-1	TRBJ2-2	ASSAPQGTGELF
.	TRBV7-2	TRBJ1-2	ASSSPGQGANYGYT
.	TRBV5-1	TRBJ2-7	ASSWQSGTGVYEQY
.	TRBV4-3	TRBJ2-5	ASSQDWTGGETQY
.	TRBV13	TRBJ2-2	ASSLFQAPNTGELF
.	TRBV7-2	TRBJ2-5	ASSRASGGIKTQY
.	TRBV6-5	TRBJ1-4	ASGPQGDEKLF
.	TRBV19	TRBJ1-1	ASSLRGEAF
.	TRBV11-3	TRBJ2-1	ASSLSLSEQF
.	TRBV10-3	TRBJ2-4	AISESRTVIQY
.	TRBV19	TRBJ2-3	ASSTGTSVTSTDTQY
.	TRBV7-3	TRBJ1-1	ASSPGGLNTEAF
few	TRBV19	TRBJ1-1	ASSILVGRLTEAF
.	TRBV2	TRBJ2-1	ASSAQIQGPGGGEQF
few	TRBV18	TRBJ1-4	ASSPPGGTNEKLF
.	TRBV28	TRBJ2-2	ASSERPPGTGELF
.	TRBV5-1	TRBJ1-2	ASSPSPGQGYGYT